The 32 T cell receptor beta chains listed next were all sequenced from one sample in a study of T cells in Graves' hyperthyroidism and ophthalmopathy (dated by TCRdb to between 2018 and 2021). Preparation of the library involved multiplex PCR. Sequenced using an Illumina HiSeq 2000. Amplification of TCR beta CDR3 regions was carried out from RNA transcripts. The TCR CDR3 was subjected to a first round of RT-PCR using the HTBI primer set and the Qiagen OneStep RT-PCR kit. TCRdb cleaned the public reads at Q25 with fastp, built clones with MiXCR and kept in-frame beta chains. Entries that share a CDR3 protein sequence are merged under the most common genes and DNA. This sample comprises hundreds of thousands of distinct CDR3 sequences, approximately 15% of them detected only once. Of the sample, 14% falls within the top ten clones. The material sequenced was blood. The source of these receptors is a young woman with Graves' hyperthyroidism.

This sequence joins TRBV20-1 and TRBJ2-3; 13 bases align to TRBD2. Germline CDR1 DFQATT, CDR2 SNEGSKA (reference sequence). J lost 5 bases, V lost 3 bases, and 8 bases had no gene match. CDR3 size: 16 residues. The CDR3 DNA follows: TGCAGTGCTAGCTTCGGACTAGCGGGAGTCAGAGATACGCAGTATTTT. Its translation: CSASFGLAGVRDTQYF.

This clonotype was seen a few times. The chain carries TRBV15 and TRBJ2-1; D may be TRBD1 or TRBD2 (5 bases each). With 0 bases removed from V and 7 bases from J, the gap between germline ends came to 16 bases. The CDR3 is 16 amino acids. Per germline, CDR1 LNHNV and CDR2 YYDKDF (reference sequence). CDR3 coding DNA: TGTGCCACCAGCAGAGATCCCGGGACGTATACTAATGAGCAGTTCTTC. Translated, it gives CATSRDPGTYTNEQFF.

This clonotype was found many times. The chain is built from TRBV10-2 and TRBJ2-7, with D unresolved. The V and J ends lost 0 bases and 2 bases respectively, with 8 bases between them. The CDR3 is 14 residues long. The germline CDR1 and CDR2 sequences are WSHSY and SAAADI. The CDR3 is CASSESGGTYEQYF. In DNA form, the CDR3 reads TGCGCCAGCAGTGAGTCCGGCGGTACCTACGAGCAGTACTTC.

Only a few counts were recorded for this clonotype. The chain has TRBV20-1 and TRBJ1-1; D gene unclear. Trimming removed 0 bases at V and 3 bases at J, with 20 bases between. This CDR3 has 17 amino acids. CDR1 is DFQATT and CDR2 is SNEGSKA in the germline V gene (reference sequence). This CDR3 is CSARDRRQKAGDTEAFF. The CDR3 bases are TGCAGTGCTAGAGATCGCCGACAAAAAGCCGGGGACACTGAAGCTTTCTTT.

In its sample, this clonotype was seen many times. The chain recombines TRBV7-2 with TRBJ1-1, with a weak D call TRBD1 (5 bases). Germline-derived CDR1 and CDR2 are SGHTA and FQGNSA. This CDR3 region has 15 residues. Trimming shortened V by 5 bases and J by 3 bases, and 16 bases separated the two germline ends. Here the CDR3 reads CASSPVGPADTEAFF. The CDR3 DNA follows: TGTGCCAGCAGCCCCGTGGGGCCCGCGGACACTGAAGCTTTCTTT.

This clonotype was detected many times. The CDR3, as DNA: TGTGCCAGCAGTGCTCCGGGACAGGGGAATTCACCCCTCCACTTT. It specifies CASSAPGQGNSPLHF. The V and J genes are TRBV27 and TRBJ1-6; TRBD1 agrees at 10 bases. Per the germline V gene, CDR1 is MNHEY and CDR2 is SMNVEV (reference sequence). The CDR3 spans 15 residues. V dropped 5 bases and J dropped 7; count of bases not matched to a gene: 5.

The table lists this clonotype with many counts. The genes are TRBV11-2 and TRBJ2-4; a possible D gene is TRBD1 (6 bases). The CDR3 length is 15 residues. The V gene lost 2 bases and the J gene lost 5 bases, with 13 bases spanning the gap. CDR1 SGHAT and CDR2 FQNNGV come from the germline V gene. The CDR3 is CASSLPPGHQNIQYF. The CDR3 bases are TGTGCCAGCAGCTTACCTCCGGGACACCAAAACATTCAGTACTTC.

Concerning this clonotype: One junction end disagrees with the germline gene, perhaps due to a read error. The chain joins TRBV10-3 to TRBJ2-1; D is perhaps TRBD2 (6 bases). The CDR3 covers 15 residues. Germline assignment: CDR1 ENHRY and CDR2 SYGVKD. The CDR3 DNA reads TGCGCCATCAGAGAGGGACTGATTACCCACAATGAGCAGTTCTTC. Residues: CAIREGLITHNEQFF.

The table lists this clonotype with a count of one. A read error may be the cause here, since a much bigger clone is one base away. The chain has TRBV12-3 or TRBV12-4 and TRBJ2-1; possibly TRBD1 or TRBD2 for D (5 bases each). This CDR3 spans 13 amino acids. Trimming pared 8 bases from V and 10 bases from J, leaving 18 bases between. CDR3 in DNA: TGTGCCAGCGATCCCCGGGAAGGGGACGAGCAGTTCTTC. This codes for CASDPREGDEQFF.

This clonotype has a count of ten or more. The J gene is TRBJ1-2, the V gene TRBV28, with D unclear. The germline V gene encodes CDR1 MDHEN and CDR2 SYDVKM. V was shortened by 4 bases and J by 6 bases, with 9 bases between the two germline ends. The CDR3 length is 12 residues. The CDR3 bases are TGTGCCAGCAGTTCGGCCGCGAATGGCTACACCTTC. The encoded protein is CASSSAANGYTF.

This clonotype was detected only a few times. J is TRBJ2-3 and V is TRBV24-1; the match to TRBD2 covers 8 bases. The length of the CDR3 is 15 residues. The V gene's germline CDR1 is KGHDR and CDR2 SFDVKD. J gave up 3 bases and V 1 base, and 2 bases lay outside the gene matches. For the CDR3, the DNA is TGTGCCACCAGTGATTTTTCGGGAGGGACAGATACGCAGTATTTT. Its protein product is CATSDFSGGTDTQYF.

The chain couples TRBV14 to TRBJ2-7; TRBD2 might be the D (7 bases). The CDR3 loop spans 16 amino acids. CDR1 and CDR2 from the germline V gene are SGHDN and FVKESK. V shed 4 bases and J shed 2 bases, with 18 bases lying between them. The CDR3 coding sequence is TGTGCCAGCAGCCGGGGGCGGGGGAAGTTGGCCTACGAGCAGTACTTC. It translates to CASSRGRGKLAYEQYF.

The table lists this clonotype with many counts. This rearrangement joins TRBV7-2 to TRBJ1-2; TRBD1 is a possible D gene (5 bases). Trimming removed 1 base from V and 6 bases from J, with 21 bases in between. In germline, CDR1 is SGHTA, CDR2 FQGNSA. The length of the CDR3 is 17 residues. CDR3 bases: TGTGCCAGCAGCTTAGACTGGGTGGCAGGGAATTTGCATGGCTACACCTTC. Protein product: CASSLDWVAGNLHGYTF.

The table lists this clonotype with a few counts. The CDR3 spells CASRAPSGIGTGELFF. CDR3 bases: TGTGCCAGCAGGGCACCCTCAGGGATTGGGACCGGGGAGCTGTTTTTT. The V call is TRBV2, the J call TRBJ2-2; weak D call: TRBD1 (5 bases). V shed 6 bases and J shed 5 bases, with 19 bases lying between them. The germline V gene has CDR1 SNHLY and CDR2 FYNNEI. The CDR3 loop spans 16 amino acids.

This clonotype was seen repeatedly, ten times or more. This sequence joins TRBV29-1 and TRBJ2-7; tentatively, D is TRBD1 (6 bases). This CDR3 has 15 residues. From germline, CDR1 is SQVTM and CDR2 ANQGSEA. V was trimmed by 0 bases and J by 3 bases, leaving 15 bases between them. CDR3 DNA sequence: TGCAGCGTTGAAGATACGTCAGGGGCGGTCTACGAGCAGTACTTC. Translated: CSVEDTSGAVYEQYF.

The chain links TRBV27 to TRBJ2-1; D remains ambiguous. CDR3 length equals 15 residues. Germline CDR1 and CDR2: MNHEY and SMNVEV (reference sequence). V shed 5 bases and J shed 9 bases, with 20 bases lying between them. The CDR3 loop is CASSTEAGPTSEQFF. The CDR3 DNA reads TGTGCCAGCAGTACCGAGGCTGGGCCGACATCTGAGCAGTTCTTC.

This clonotype has a count of ten or more. The gene calls are TRBV2 and TRBJ1-1, with D uncertain. V lost 4 bases, J lost 0 bases, and 6 bases lay in between. Germline V lookup: CDR1 SNHLY, CDR2 FYNNEI. This CDR3 comprises 13 residues. DNA for the CDR3: TGTGCCAGCAGTGTGAGGGTGAACACTGAAGCTTTCTTT. Translating gives CASSVRVNTEAFF.

The chain recombines TRBV7-9 with TRBJ2-3; D gene uncertain. The CDR3 length is 12 residues. CDR1 and CDR2 from the germline V gene are SEHNR and FQNEAQ (reference sequence). The V end was cut by 4 bases, the J end by 4 bases, with 6 bases between. CDR3 amino acids: CASSSPPDTQYF. The CDR3 region has the DNA TGTGCCAGCAGCTCCCCCCCAGATACGCAGTATTTT.

There are many counts of this clonotype. This sequence joins TRBV6-1 and TRBJ1-2, with 10 bases matching TRBD1. CDR1 is MNHNS and CDR2 is SASEGT in the germline V gene. V lost 5 bases to trimming and J lost 5 bases; unmatched junction nucleotides: 8. The CDR3 spans 15 residues. DNA for the CDR3: TGTGCCAGCAGTCCGGACAGGGGGAGACCATATGGCTACACCTTC. This codes for CASSPDRGRPYGYTF.

The chain employs TRBV6-1 and TRBJ1-2; TRBD1 matches 7 bases. The CDR3 covers 14 residues. Germline CDR1 reads MNHNS; CDR2 reads SASEGT. With 8 bases clipped from V and 8 bases from J, the junction kept 14 bases outside the gene matches. CDR3 loop: CASGRTDRAPGYTF. In DNA, the CDR3 is TGTGCCAGCGGGAGAACCGACAGGGCTCCAGGCTACACCTTC.

This clonotype was recorded many times. This chain links TRBV10-1 with TRBJ2-1, with a weak D call TRBD2 (6 bases). The germline V gene has CDR1 WNHNN and CDR2 SYGVQD (reference sequence). V dropped 4 bases and J dropped 3 bases, with 7 bases sitting between them. There are 13 residues in the CDR3. The DNA for the CDR3 is TGCGCCAGCAGTGCGGGACTCTACAATGAGCAGTTCTTC. This gives the protein CASSAGLYNEQFF.

This clonotype has at least ten counts. V is TRBV5-1 and J is TRBJ2-7; the D is unclear. Trimming removed 7 bases at V and 3 bases at J, with 11 bases between. The CDR3 consists of 12 residues. The V gene's germline CDR1 is SGHRS and CDR2 YFSETQ. The CDR3 protein is CASHGSNYEQYF. The CDR3 nucleotides read TGCGCCAGCCATGGGTCGAACTACGAGCAGTACTTC.

The chain carries TRBV5-6 and TRBJ1-5; D unclear. The CDR3 totals 14 residues. CDR1 SGHDT and CDR2 YYEEEE come from the germline V gene. The V end was cut by 1 base, the J end by 1 base, with 6 bases between. CDR3 sequence (DNA): TGTGCCAGCAGCTTGTACGGAAGCAATCAGCCCCAGCATTTT. Protein: CASSLYGSNQPQHF.

This chain joins TRBV15 and TRBJ2-3, with 16 positions matching TRBD2. Germline CDR1 and CDR2: LNHNV and YYDKDF (reference sequence). The length of the CDR3 is 16 residues. Trimming cost V 5 bases and J 5 bases; bases outside gene matches: 4. CDR3: CATSGGTSGGGDTQYF. In nucleotides, the CDR3 is TGTGCCACCAGCGGAGGGACTAGCGGGGGGGGAGATACGCAGTATTTT.

This clonotype appeared a few times. V usage is TRBV29-1 and J usage is TRBJ1-1; D unresolved. Germline CDR1 reads SQVTM; CDR2 reads ANQGSEA. CDR3 length: 12 amino acids. Trimming stripped 2 bases from V and 10 bases from J, with 14 bases between. The CDR3 protein is CSVEYDYPGAFF. The CDR3 coding sequence is TGCAGCGTTGAATATGACTACCCTGGAGCTTTCTTT.

At least ten counts were recorded for this clonotype. The rearrangement uses TRBV3-1 and TRBJ2-7, with D perhaps TRBD2 (6 bases). Germline assignment: CDR1 LGHDT and CDR2 YNNKEL (reference sequence). The CDR3 extends over 17 amino acids. Trimming stripped 0 bases from V and 2 bases from J, with 17 bases between. This CDR3 is CASSQDVWASATYEQYF. CDR3 in DNA: TGTGCCAGCAGCCAAGATGTTTGGGCTAGCGCTACCTACGAGCAGTACTTC.

This clonotype was seen ten or more times. This chain connects TRBV20-1 to TRBJ2-1; TRBD1 might be the D (5 bases). Germline V lookup: CDR1 DFQATT, CDR2 SNEGSKA (reference sequence). V lost 5 bases, J lost 1 base, and 15 bases lay in between. This CDR3 contains 15 residues. The CDR3 is CSAGHLVLSYNEQFF. DNA of the CDR3: TGCAGTGCTGGACATCTAGTCCTTTCCTACAATGAGCAGTTCTTC.

This chain links TRBV4-1 with TRBJ2-7; 9 bases map to TRBD1. CDR1 and CDR2 (germline): MGHRA, YSYEKL. The CDR3 extends over 16 amino acids. The junction had 13 bases not matched to a gene; V was cut back by 1 base and J by 9 bases. Written as DNA, the CDR3 is TGCGCCAGCAGCCAAGTGTTGACCGGGACAGGGCCAATGCAGTACTTC. The encoded protein is CASSQVLTGTGPMQYF.

This clonotype was observed at least ten times. The V gene is TRBV12-3 or TRBV12-4, the J gene TRBJ1-1, with D possibly TRBD1 on 6 matching bases. V was trimmed by 0 bases and J by 4 bases, leaving 12 bases between them. This CDR3 region has 15 residues. The CDR3 sequence is CASSLAKGRGTEAFF. The CDR3 bases are TGTGCCAGCAGTTTAGCGAAGGGCAGGGGCACTGAAGCTTTCTTT.

This clonotype was counted many times. The rearrangement links TRBV11-2 to TRBJ2-3, with D possibly TRBD2 on 7 matching bases. CDR1 and CDR2 (germline): SGHAT, FQNNGV. V lost 3 bases and J 6 bases, leaving 13 bases between the germline ends. The CDR3 has 14 amino acids. The CDR3 bases are TGTGCCAGCAGCTTGAGCGGGACACCGGATACGCAGTATTTT. Amino acids: CASSLSGTPDTQYF.

This clonotype was seen a handful of times. The V call is TRBV6-1, the J call TRBJ1-3, with a tentative D call TRBD1 (5 bases). Germline V gives CDR1 MNHNS, CDR2 SASEGT. V was trimmed by 5 bases and J by 7 bases, leaving 12 bases between them. The length of the CDR3 is 13 residues. In DNA, the CDR3 is TGTGCCAGCAGTCAGGGACTGGTGAACACCATATATTTT. Translation: CASSQGLVNTIYF.

Only a few counts were recorded for this clonotype. The V call is TRBV29-1, the J call TRBJ1-2; weak D call: TRBD1 (5 bases). V shed 5 bases and J shed 7 bases, with 23 bases lying between them. Germline V gives CDR1 SQVTM, CDR2 ANQGSEA. The CDR3 consists of 15 residues. DNA of the CDR3: TGCAGCGTTTTAAAGGGGCAGAATAAACCGGGTGGCTACACCTTC. Its translation is CSVLKGQNKPGGYTF.